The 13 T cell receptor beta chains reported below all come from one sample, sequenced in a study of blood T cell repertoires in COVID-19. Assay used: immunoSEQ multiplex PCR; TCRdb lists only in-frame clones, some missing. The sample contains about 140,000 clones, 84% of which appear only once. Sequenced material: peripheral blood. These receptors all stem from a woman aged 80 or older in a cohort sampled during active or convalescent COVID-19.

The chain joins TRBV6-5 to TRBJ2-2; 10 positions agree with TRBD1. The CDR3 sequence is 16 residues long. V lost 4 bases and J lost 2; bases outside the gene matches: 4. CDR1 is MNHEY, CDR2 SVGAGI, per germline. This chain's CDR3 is CASSSTGGTNTGELFF. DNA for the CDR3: TGTGCCAGCAGTTCGACAGGGGGCACCAACACCGGGGAGCTGTTTTTT.

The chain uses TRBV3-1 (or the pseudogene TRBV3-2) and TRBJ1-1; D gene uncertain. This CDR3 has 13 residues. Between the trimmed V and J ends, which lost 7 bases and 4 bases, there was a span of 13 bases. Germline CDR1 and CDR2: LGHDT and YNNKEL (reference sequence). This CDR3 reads CASKALGGTEAFF. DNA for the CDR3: TGTGCCAGCAAGGCCCTAGGTGGCACTGAAGCTTTCTTT.

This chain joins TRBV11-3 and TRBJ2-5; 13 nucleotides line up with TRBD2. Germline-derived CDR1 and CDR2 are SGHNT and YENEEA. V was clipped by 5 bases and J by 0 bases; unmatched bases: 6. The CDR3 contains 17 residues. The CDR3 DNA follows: TGTGCCAGCAGCCCCGGACTAGCGGGGGCCTACCAAGAGACCCAGTACTTC. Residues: CASSPGLAGAYQETQYF.

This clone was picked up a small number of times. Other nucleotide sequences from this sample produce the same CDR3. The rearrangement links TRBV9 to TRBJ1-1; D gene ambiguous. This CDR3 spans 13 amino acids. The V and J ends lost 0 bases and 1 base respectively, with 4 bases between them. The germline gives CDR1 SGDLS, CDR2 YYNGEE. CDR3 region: CASSVDRNTEAFF. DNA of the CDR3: TGTGCCAGCAGCGTAGATAGGAACACTGAAGCTTTCTTT.

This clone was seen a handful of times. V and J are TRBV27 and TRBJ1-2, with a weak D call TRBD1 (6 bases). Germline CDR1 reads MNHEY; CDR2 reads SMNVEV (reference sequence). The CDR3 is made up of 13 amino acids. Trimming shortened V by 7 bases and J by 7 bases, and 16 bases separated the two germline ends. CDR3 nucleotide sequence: TGTGCCAGCACCGACTTACAGGGCAGTGGCTACACCTTC. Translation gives CASTDLQGSGYTF.

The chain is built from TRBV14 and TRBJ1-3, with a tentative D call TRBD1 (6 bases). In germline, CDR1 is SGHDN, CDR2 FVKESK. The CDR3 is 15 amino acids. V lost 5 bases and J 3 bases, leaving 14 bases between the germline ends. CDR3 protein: CASSVQGLSGNTIYF. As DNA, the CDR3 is TGTGCCAGCAGCGTACAGGGTCTAAGTGGAAACACCATATATTTT.

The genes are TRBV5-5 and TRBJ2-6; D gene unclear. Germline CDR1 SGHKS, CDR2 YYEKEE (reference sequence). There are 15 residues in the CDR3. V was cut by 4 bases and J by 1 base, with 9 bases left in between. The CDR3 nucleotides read TGTGCCAGCAGCGTTACAGTATCTGGGGCCAACGTCCTGACTTTC. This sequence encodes CASSVTVSGANVLTF.

CDR3 residues: CASRPADRGDGYTF. In DNA form, the CDR3 reads TGTGCCAGCAGACCGGCGGACAGGGGGGATGGCTACACCTTC. V is TRBV6-5 and J is TRBJ1-2; 10 nucleotides align to TRBD1. The ends lost 6 bases at V and 6 bases at J; junction bases unmatched: 7. The CDR3 length is 14 residues. Germline CDR1 reads MNHEY; CDR2 reads SVGAGI.

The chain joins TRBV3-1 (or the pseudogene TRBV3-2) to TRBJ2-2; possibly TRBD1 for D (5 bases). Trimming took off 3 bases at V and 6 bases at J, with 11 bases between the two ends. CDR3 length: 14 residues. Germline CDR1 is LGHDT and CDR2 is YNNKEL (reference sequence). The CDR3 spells CASSHRALAGELFF. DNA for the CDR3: TGTGCCAGCAGCCACAGGGCCCTGGCCGGGGAGCTGTTTTTT.

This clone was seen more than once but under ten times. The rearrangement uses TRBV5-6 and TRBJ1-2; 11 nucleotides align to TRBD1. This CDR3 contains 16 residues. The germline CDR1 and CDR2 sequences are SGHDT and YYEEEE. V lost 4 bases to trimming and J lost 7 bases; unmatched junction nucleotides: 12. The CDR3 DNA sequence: TGTGCCAGCAGCCGAAACGGACAGGGGGCCTTGGGTGGCTACACCTTC. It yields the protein CASSRNGQGALGGYTF.

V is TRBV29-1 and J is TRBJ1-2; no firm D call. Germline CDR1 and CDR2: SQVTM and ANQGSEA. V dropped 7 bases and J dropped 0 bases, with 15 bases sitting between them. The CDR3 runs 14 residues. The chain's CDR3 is CSATRGGTNYGYTF. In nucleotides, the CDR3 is TGCAGCGCCACCCGGGGAGGGACTAACTATGGCTACACCTTC.

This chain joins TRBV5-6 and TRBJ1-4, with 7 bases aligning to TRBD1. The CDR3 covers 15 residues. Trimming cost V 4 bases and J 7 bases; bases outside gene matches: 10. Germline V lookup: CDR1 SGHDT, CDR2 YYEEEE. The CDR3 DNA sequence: TGTGCCAGCAGCGTCGGGACAGTCGGGAGTGAAAAACTGTTTTTT. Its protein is CASSVGTVGSEKLFF.

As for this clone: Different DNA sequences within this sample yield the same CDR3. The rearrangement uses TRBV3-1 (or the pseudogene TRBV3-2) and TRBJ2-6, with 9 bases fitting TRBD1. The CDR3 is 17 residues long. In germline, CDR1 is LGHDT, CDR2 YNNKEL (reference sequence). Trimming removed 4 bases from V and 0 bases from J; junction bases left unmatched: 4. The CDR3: CASSRGQGASGANVLTF. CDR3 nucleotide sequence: TGTGCCAGCAGCCGGGGACAGGGTGCCTCTGGGGCCAACGTCCTGACTTTC.